The 13 T cell receptor beta chains below were found in one sample sequenced in a study of T cell repertoires in cytomegalovirus infection. TCRdb analysed the reads with MiXCR anew, one entry per CDR3 protein. The sample has more than 200,000 distinct CDR3 sequences, over 8% seen once. The sequencing sample was made of PBMCs. The receptors come from a human donor in good health (CMV status not recorded). Some clones in this sample may be carry-over from other donors' samples.

This clonotype was recorded many times. The rearrangement joins TRBV25-1 to TRBJ2-3; D gene uncertain. CDR1 is MGHDK and CDR2 is SYGVNS in the germline V gene. V was pared by 7 bases and J by 5 bases, with 7 bases between. The CDR3 is 11 residues long. CDR3 region: CASTHGDTQYF. The CDR3 bases are TGTGCCAGCACCCACGGAGATACGCAGTATTTT.

This clonotype was seen repeatedly, ten times or more. The chain carries TRBV11-2 and TRBJ2-7; D may correspond to TRBD1 or TRBD2 (5 bases each). CDR3 length equals 16 residues. Germline V gives CDR1 SGHAT, CDR2 FQNNGV. The germline V and J ends were trimmed by 5 bases and 6 bases, with 23 bases remaining between them. CDR3 residues: CASSRATGTRRSEQYF. The CDR3 DNA sequence: TGTGCCAGCAGCCGCGCCACCGGGACCCGTCGCTCCGAGCAGTACTTC.

This clonotype turned up a few times. The chain carries TRBV12-3 or TRBV12-4 and TRBJ1-2; no reliable D call. The CDR3 totals 14 residues. The V end lost 4 bases, the J end lost 3 bases, and 12 bases lay between the germline ends. The CDR3 coding sequence is TGTGCCAGCAGTTACCTAGGACGGGACTATGGCTACACCTTC. It codes for CASSYLGRDYGYTF.

This clonotype was seen only a few times. The rearrangement links TRBV28 to TRBJ1-1; D remains ambiguous. The V end was cut by 5 bases, the J end by 3 bases, with 13 bases between. CDR1 and CDR2 (germline): MDHEN, SYDVKM. The CDR3 runs 14 residues. The CDR3 is CASSGGPRHTEAFF. The CDR3 DNA reads as TGTGCCAGCAGTGGCGGGCCCCGGCACACTGAAGCTTTCTTT.

At least ten counts were recorded for this clonotype. This rearrangement joins TRBV7-6 to TRBJ1-2, with D possibly being TRBD1 (6 bases). CDR1 and CDR2 (germline): SGHVS, FNYEAQ. This CDR3 has 13 amino acids. Trimming took off 4 bases at V and 8 bases at J, with 14 bases between the two ends. The DNA for the CDR3 is TGTGCCAGCAGCTCCTACGGACAGCAAGGCTACACCTTC. Its protein is CASSSYGQQGYTF.

The sample holds many counts of this clonotype. V is TRBV7-9 and J is TRBJ1-4; D call uncertain. The V and J ends lost 1 base and 0 bases respectively, with 3 bases between them. In germline, CDR1 is SEHNR, CDR2 FQNEAQ (reference sequence). The CDR3 spans 14 residues. The CDR3 DNA reads TGTGCCAGCAGCTTAGGTACAACTAATGAAAAACTGTTTTTT. This translates into CASSLGTTNEKLFF. Based on the CDR3 plus reference TRBV7-9 and TRBJ1-4, the full variable domain is DTGVSQNPRHKITKRGQNVTFRCDPISEHNRLYWYRQTLGQGPEFLTYFQNEAQLEKSRLLSDRFSAERPKGSFSTLEIQRTEQGDSAMYLCASSLGTTNEKLFFGSGTQLSVL.

This chain links TRBV7-9 with TRBJ2-3, with D perhaps matching TRBD2 (6 bases). V was shortened by 4 bases and J by 3 bases, with 11 bases between the two germline ends. Germline loops: CDR1 SEHNR, CDR2 FQNEAQ (reference sequence). CDR3 length equals 14 residues. The CDR3 protein is CASSSGLKTDTQYF. In DNA form, the CDR3 reads TGTGCCAGCAGCTCGGGACTTAAGACAGATACGCAGTATTTT. The full variable domain, completed using reference TRBV7-9 and TRBJ2-3, is DTGVSQNPRHKITKRGQNVTFRCDPISEHNRLYWYRQTLGQGPEFLTYFQNEAQLEKSRLLSDRFSAERPKGSFSTLEIQRTEQGDSAMYLCASSSGLKTDTQYFGPGTRLTVL.

The chain employs TRBV29-1 and TRBJ2-3, with D tentatively TRBD1 or TRBD2 (5 bases each). The V gene lost 3 bases and the J gene lost 4 bases, with 8 bases spanning the gap. The CDR3 totals 12 residues. In germline, CDR1 is SQVTM, CDR2 ANQGSEA. CDR3 loop: CSVDGGPDTQYF. The CDR3 bases are TGCAGCGTTGATGGGGGACCAGATACGCAGTATTTT.

This clonotype was detected ten times or more. This chain connects TRBV7-8 to TRBJ1-5; D not certain. The germline CDR1 and CDR2 sequences are SGHVS and FQNEAQ. The CDR3 runs 13 residues. Trimming pared 3 bases from V and 10 bases from J, leaving 13 bases between. The CDR3 region is CASSFRRVGPQHF. CDR3 bases: TGTGCCAGCAGCTTCCGACGGGTCGGTCCCCAGCATTTT.

A single count supports this clonotype. A clone one base away is much larger, so this may be a read error. This CDR3 is CASGSHKGAKYEQYF. For the CDR3, the DNA is TGTGCCAGCGGATCTCATAAGGGGGCCAAGTACGAGCAGTACTTC. The V and J genes are TRBV6-8 and TRBJ2-7, with 7 bases identical to TRBD1. The length of the CDR3 is 15 residues. Unmatched junction bases numbered 14, after V lost 8 bases and J lost 4 bases. Germline CDR1 reads MNHGY; CDR2 reads SAAAGT.

The sample holds many counts of this clonotype. This chain uses TRBV7-8 with TRBJ1-1; tentatively, D is TRBD1 (5 bases). Per germline, CDR1 SGHVS and CDR2 FQNEAQ. V was cut by 0 bases and J by 1 base, with 12 bases left in between. The CDR3 has 16 amino acids. This CDR3 reads CASSLATGRSNTEAFF. The CDR3 nucleotides are TGTGCCAGCAGCTTAGCGACGGGACGGTCGAACACTGAAGCTTTCTTT.

This clonotype was recorded at least ten times. The gene calls are TRBV28 and TRBJ2-7; D ambiguous. Per the germline V gene, CDR1 is MDHEN and CDR2 is SYDVKM. There are 15 residues in the CDR3. Trimming took off 4 bases at V and 3 bases at J, with 16 bases between the two ends. CDR3 region: CASSSGSLGLYEQYF. In DNA, the CDR3 is TGTGCCAGCAGTTCAGGCTCATTGGGCCTCTACGAGCAGTACTTC.

This clonotype came up many times. The chain carries TRBV7-2 and TRBJ1-6; a weak D match, TRBD1 (6 bases). The CDR3 covers 14 residues. From germline, CDR1 is SGHTA and CDR2 FQGNSA. Trimming left V 4 bases short and J 9 bases short, with 13 bases between. The CDR3 region is CASSSTGSVSPLHF. The CDR3 DNA reads TGTGCCAGCAGCTCAACAGGGTCTGTTTCACCCCTCCACTTT.